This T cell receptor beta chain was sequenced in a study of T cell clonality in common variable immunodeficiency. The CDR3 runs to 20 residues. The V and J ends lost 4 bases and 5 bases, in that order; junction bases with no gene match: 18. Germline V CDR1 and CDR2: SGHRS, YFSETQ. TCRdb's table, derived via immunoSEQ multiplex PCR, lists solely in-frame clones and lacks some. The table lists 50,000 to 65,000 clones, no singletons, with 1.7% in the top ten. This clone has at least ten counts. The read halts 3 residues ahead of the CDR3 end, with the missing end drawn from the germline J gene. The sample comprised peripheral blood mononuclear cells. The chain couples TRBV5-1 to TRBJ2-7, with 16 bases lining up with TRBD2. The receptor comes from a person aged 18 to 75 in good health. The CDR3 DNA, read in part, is TGCGCCAGCAGCATACTACCGGGACTAGCGGGAGGGCCGCTTGGCCACGAG. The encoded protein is CASSILPGLAGGPLGHE. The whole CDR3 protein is CASSILPGLAGGPLGHEQYF.